This TCR beta chain stems from a study of T cell changes during pregnancy in multiple sclerosis. This CDR3 has 13 amino acids. V gave up 1 base and J gave up 6 bases, with 9 bases separating them. In germline, CDR1 is PRHDT, CDR2 FYEKMQ (reference sequence). Using immunoSEQ multiplex PCR, the repertoire was profiled, and TCRdb retains in-frame clones only, with some absent. The sample shows about 34,000 clones, about 90% of them seen only once. This clonotype originated in a female donor with multiple sclerosis, enrolled in a pregnancy study. V is TRBV13 and J is TRBJ1-2; no definite D call. Specimen: CD8+ T cells from peripheral blood mononuclear cells, collected in the third trimester of pregnancy. The CDR3 spells CASSLVGSHGYTF. DNA for the CDR3: TGTGCCAGCAGCTTAGTGGGGAGTCATGGCTACACCTTC.